Listed below are T cell receptor beta chains from one sample, sequenced in a study of molecular identifiers for immune sequencing clone quantification. TCRdb re-analysed the PCR reads in MiXCR, keeping a single row per CDR3 protein. The repertoire holds hundreds of thousands of distinct CDR3 sequences, 25% seen once, with about 0.84% in the top ten. Sequencing was carried out using naive CD8+ T cells from blood, with Jurkat cell RNA spiked in. The receptors come from a human donor in good health. Some libraries in this study had Jurkat cell RNA spiked in. The CDR3 runs from the conserved cysteine through the conserved F or W.

TRBJ2-1 18 TRBV7-9 CASSFAGQAGGFYNEQFF
TRBJ2-5 16 TRBV5-6 CASSLWAAGYEETQYF
TRBJ2-1 17 TRBV6-6 CASSARTGGANGDEQFF
TRBJ2-1 15 TRBV9 CASSSRDTTLGEQFF
TRBJ1-2 14 TRBV6-2/TRBV6-3 CARKIRDRIYGYTF
TRBJ2-2 13 TRBV5-6 CASSFDALGELLF
TRBJ1-1 14 TRBV30 CAWDQDRALTGAFF
TRBJ2-3 15 TRBV18 CASSPVRQDTDTQYF
TRBJ1-1 14 TRBV19 CASSAGTGATEAFF
TRBJ1-4 13 TRBV30 CAWSQGLREKLFF
TRBJ1-4 17 TRBV3-1 CASSRRRGGPTNEKLFF
TRBJ1-1 15 TRBV7-9 CASIAGQNMNTEAFF
TRBJ2-1 11 TRBV12-3/TRBV12-4 CTSSRDNEQFF
TRBJ2-1 15 TRBV29-1 CSVPPGLAGFYEQFF
TRBJ2-5 14 TRBV5-1 CASGFGAGQETQYF
TRBJ2-3 14 TRBV25-1 CASGRLGGPDTQYF
TRBJ1-2 15 TRBV4-3 CASSQDWQGYYGYTF
TRBJ1-5 19 TRBV4-3 CASSQDLGTGTGYNQPQHF
TRBJ1-3 16 TRBV12-3/TRBV12-4 CASSAPKGAIVNTIYF
TRBJ1-2 15 TRBV13 CASSVMGQGADGYTF
TRBJ1-5 16 TRBV5-5 CASSSGQGAGWQPQHF
TRBJ2-7 14 TRBV19 CASTPTPGQGPGYF
TRBJ2-3 13 TRBV30 CAWSVQGTDTQYF
TRBJ1-1 11 TRBV20-1 CSAPDITEAFF
TRBJ1-1 13 TRBV27 CASSSRRVTEAFF
TRBJ1-5 14 TRBV30 CAWSQGAPNQPQHF